Each of the 25 T cell receptor beta chains below was sequenced from the same sample in a study of CD8+ T cells in alopecia areata. RNA extraction was followed by reverse transcription into cDNA, which acted as the sequencing template. Sequencing used immunoSEQ multiplex PCR; TCRdb keeps in-frame clones, though not all of them. The data contain some 130,000 clones, more than 40% of them seen just once; the ten biggest clones take up around 0.46%. As to treatment: oral pan-JAK inhibitor, 5-10 mg twice daily. Sequences were derived from CD4+ T cells sorted from blood, sampled at week 4, from a patient treated with tofacitinib. All receptors come from a human donor with alopecia areata.

The J gene is TRBJ1-1, the V gene TRBV5-1; D call uncertain. Looked up from germline, CDR1 is SGHRS and CDR2 is YFSETQ. The CDR3 length is 13 residues. Trimming left V 1 base short and J 6 bases short, with 10 bases between. The CDR3 loop is CASSLRVDAEAFF. The DNA for the CDR3 is TGCGCCAGCAGCTTGCGAGTGGACGCTGAAGCTTTCTTT.

The chain carries TRBV13 and TRBJ2-3, with 10 bases matching TRBD2. CDR3 length: 16 amino acids. V was pared by 2 bases and J by 2 bases, with 4 bases of the junction left unmatched. Per the germline V gene, CDR1 is PRHDT and CDR2 is FYEKMQ (reference sequence). DNA of the CDR3: TGTGCCAGCAGCTTAAAAGCGGGGGGGACCACAGATACGCAGTATTTT. Protein product: CASSLKAGGTTDTQYF.

The chain uses TRBV4-1 and TRBJ2-1, with a weak D call TRBD1 (5 bases). V lost 0 bases and J 12 bases, leaving 9 bases between the germline ends. Germline CDR1 and CDR2: MGHRA and YSYEKL. This CDR3 is built from 12 residues. CDR3 sequence: CASSQEGQGQFF. For the CDR3, the DNA is TGCGCCAGCAGCCAAGAAGGGCAGGGGCAGTTCTTC.

This clone was seen a few times. V and J are TRBV4-1 and TRBJ1-5, with D maybe TRBD1 (6 bases). This CDR3 is built from 16 residues. The germline V gene has CDR1 MGHRA and CDR2 YSYEKL. V was pared by 0 bases and J by 11 bases, with 20 bases between. CDR3 amino acids: CASSQDRDRTPGSQHF. The CDR3 bases are TGCGCCAGCAGCCAAGATAGAGACAGGACTCCTGGGTCCCAGCATTTT.

The rearrangement uses TRBV30 and TRBJ2-7; D might be TRBD1 (5 bases). The V gene's germline CDR1 is GTSNPN and CDR2 SVGIG (reference sequence). This CDR3 is built from 11 residues. V lost 3 bases and J lost 6, with 9 bases in between. Written as DNA, the CDR3 is TGTGCCTGGAGCCAGGGAAGCGAGCAGTACTTC. The encoded protein is CAWSQGSEQYF.

The rearrangement uses TRBV5-6 and TRBJ1-5; 8 nucleotides align to TRBD1. Trimming removed 4 bases from V and 2 bases from J; junction bases left unmatched: 8. The CDR3 loop spans 16 amino acids. In germline, CDR1 is SGHDT, CDR2 YYEEEE. The CDR3 here is CASSHPDRVRNQPQHF. The CDR3 coding sequence is TGTGCCAGCAGCCATCCGGACAGGGTTCGCAATCAGCCCCAGCATTTT.

J is TRBJ2-3 and V is TRBV4-2; D is ambiguous. This CDR3 is 13 amino acids long. CDR1 is LGHNA and CDR2 is YNFKEQ in the germline V gene. V was cut by 8 bases and J by 0 bases, with 9 bases left in between. In DNA form, the CDR3 reads TGTGCCAGCGCGGCGGCTAGCACAGATACGCAGTATTTT. It is translated as CASAAASTDTQYF.

The J gene is TRBJ1-4, the V gene TRBV30, with D unclear. CDR1 and CDR2 from the germline V gene are GTSNPN and SVGIG (reference sequence). The CDR3 runs to 11 residues. The V gene lost 5 bases and the J gene lost 8 bases, with 9 bases spanning the gap. The CDR3 region has the DNA TGTGCCTGGCAAAGAAGCGAAAAACTGTTTTTT. Translation gives CAWQRSEKLFF.

The CDR3 DNA follows: TGCAGCGCAGAATGGGGAAATGGCTACACCTTC. Translated: CSAEWGNGYTF. The chain is built from TRBV29-1 and TRBJ1-2; D gene unclear. Germline CDR1 is SQVTM and CDR2 is ANQGSEA. The length of the CDR3 is 11 residues. The V gene lost 7 bases and the J gene lost 6 bases, with 12 bases spanning the gap.

This chain connects TRBV7-2 to TRBJ2-3; TRBD2 aligns across 13 bases. Unmatched junction bases numbered 9, after V lost 5 bases and J lost 4 bases. Germline CDR1 reads SGHTA; CDR2 reads FQGNSA. This CDR3 is built from 17 residues. Here the CDR3 DNA reads TGTGCCAGCAGCCAGCGGACTAGCGGGAGATACGCAGATACGCAGTATTTT. Protein: CASSQRTSGRYADTQYF.

CDR3 in amino acids: CSVVVWGENTEAFF. The CDR3 bases are TGCAGCGTTGTCGTATGGGGGGAGAACACTGAAGCTTTCTTT. This sequence joins TRBV29-1 and TRBJ1-1; D perhaps matches TRBD1 (5 bases). Trimming cost V 4 bases and J 1 base, with 13 bases left between them. Germline CDR1 reads SQVTM; CDR2 reads ANQGSEA. The CDR3 sequence is 14 residues long. The whole variable domain, remainder taken from reference TRBV29-1 and TRBJ1-1, is SAVISQKPSRDICQRGTSLTIQCQVDSQVTMMFWYRQQPGQSLTLIATANQGSEATYESGFVIDKFPISRPNLTFSTLTVSNMSPEDSSIYLCSVVVWGENTEAFFGQGTRLTVV.

The chain is built from TRBV29-1 and TRBJ1-2; unclear D gene. The CDR3 loop spans 13 amino acids. Trimming stripped 3 bases from V and 4 bases from J, with 12 bases between. CDR1 is SQVTM, CDR2 ANQGSEA, per germline. CDR3: CSVEEGAGYGYTF. Written as DNA, the CDR3 is TGCAGCGTTGAGGAGGGCGCGGGCTATGGCTACACCTTC.

CDR3 amino acids: CASSLRGAQYF. The CDR3 DNA reads as TGTGCCAGCAGCCTCCGAGGGGCCCAGTACTTC. The chain uses TRBV5-6 and TRBJ2-5; the D call may be TRBD1 or TRBD2 (5 bases each). Between the trimmed V and J ends, which lost 4 bases and 9 bases, there was a span of 10 bases. CDR3 size: 11 residues. Germline CDR1 reads SGHDT; CDR2 reads YYEEEE.

The J gene is TRBJ2-1, the V gene TRBV6-6; TRBD2 matches at 14 bases. The CDR3 is made up of 16 amino acids. The junction had 6 bases not matched to a gene; V was cut back by 4 bases and J by 7 bases. The germline CDR1 and CDR2 sequences are MNHNY and SVGAGI (reference sequence). CDR3 bases: TGTGCCAGCAGTTCTCCGGGACTAGCGGGAGTAAATGAGCAGTTCTTC. The encoded protein is CASSSPGLAGVNEQFF.

This clone was found a few times. The chain combines TRBV2 with TRBJ2-3; D is unresolved. Germline values: CDR1 SNHLY, CDR2 FYNNEI. CDR3 length equals 15 residues. V dropped 4 bases and J dropped 2 bases, with 13 bases sitting between them. The CDR3 here is CASSGGYPFTDTQYF. The CDR3 nucleotides read TGTGCCAGCAGTGGCGGATACCCTTTCACAGATACGCAGTATTTT.

This chain joins TRBV6-5 and TRBJ1-1, with a tentative D call TRBD1 (5 bases). This CDR3 is 15 amino acids long. Germline lookup yields CDR1 MNHEY and CDR2 SVGAGI. The V end was cut by 4 bases, the J end by 6 bases, with 18 bases between. The chain's CDR3 is CASSFQSGRYSEAFF. The CDR3 DNA follows: TGTGCCAGCAGTTTTCAGTCGGGACGGTATTCTGAAGCTTTCTTT.

This chain uses TRBV5-1 with TRBJ2-1; D is uncertain. V lost 5 bases to trimming and J lost 8 bases, with 11 bases between them. CDR3 length: 12 amino acids. Per germline, CDR1 SGHRS and CDR2 YFSETQ. CDR3 bases: TGCGCCAGCAGGGAAGTGATGTATGAGCAGTTCTTC. It translates to CASREVMYEQFF.

The chain is built from TRBV29-1 and TRBJ1-1; D is unclear. Germline V gene data show CDR1 as SQVTM and CDR2 as ANQGSEA. Trimming cost V 4 bases and J 0 bases, with 9 bases left between them. The CDR3 covers 13 residues. Here the CDR3 DNA reads TGCAGCGTTGGTCCAGGTGTGAACACTGAAGCTTTCTTT. Amino acids: CSVGPGVNTEAFF.

The table lists this clone with many counts. This chain connects TRBV5-4 to TRBJ2-7; tentatively, D is TRBD1 (5 bases). The CDR3 covers 14 residues. V dropped 4 bases and J dropped 1 base, with 12 bases sitting between them. Germline loops: CDR1 SGHNT, CDR2 YYREEE (reference sequence). For the CDR3, the DNA is TGTGCCAGCAGCAATTGGCGACAGTCCTACGAGCAGTACTTC. Encoded protein: CASSNWRQSYEQYF.

This clone was seen only a few times. V is TRBV29-1 and J is TRBJ1-1; D may be TRBD1 (5 bases). This CDR3 is 15 amino acids long. From germline, CDR1 is SQVTM and CDR2 ANQGSEA. Trimming left V 0 bases short and J 6 bases short, with 17 bases between. In nucleotides, the CDR3 is TGCAGCGTTGAAGATCTAAAGGAGGGGTACCCTGAAGCTTTCTTT. As protein: CSVEDLKEGYPEAFF.

The rearrangement joins TRBV29-1 to TRBJ1-4; D remains unclear. V gave up 6 bases and J gave up 8 bases, with 16 bases separating them. CDR3 size: 13 residues. The germline V gene has CDR1 SQVTM and CDR2 ANQGSEA. DNA for the CDR3: TGCAGCGTCGCCAGTACCGTAGTCGAAAAACTGTTTTTT. Amino acid sequence: CSVASTVVEKLFF.

This clone was detected only once. The chain links TRBV4-1 to TRBJ1-4; unclear D gene. Trimming took 1 base from V and 7 from J, leaving 10 bases between them. CDR1 is MGHRA and CDR2 is YSYEKL in the germline V gene. The CDR3 is 14 amino acids. The CDR3 reads CASSQVGTAEKLFF. For the CDR3, the DNA is TGCGCCAGCAGCCAAGTAGGAACAGCTGAAAAACTGTTTTTT.

The chain uses TRBV30 and TRBJ2-3, with TRBD2 matching 11 bases. Germline CDR1 reads GTSNPN; CDR2 reads SVGIG (reference sequence). V trimming: 1 base; J trimming: 7 bases; junction bases outside the gene matches: 1. The CDR3 has 13 amino acids. CDR3 region: CAWSGLAGNTQYF. The CDR3 region has the DNA TGTGCCTGGAGTGGACTAGCGGGAAATACGCAGTATTTT.

V gene TRBV5-4 combines with J gene TRBJ2-4; no firm D call. The CDR3 covers 15 residues. With 0 bases removed from V and 7 bases from J, the gap between germline ends came to 14 bases. Germline assignment: CDR1 SGHNT and CDR2 YYREEE (reference sequence). The CDR3: CASSLGGDTNNIQYF. The CDR3 nucleotides read TGTGCCAGCAGCTTGGGAGGAGACACTAATAACATTCAGTACTTC.

J is TRBJ2-3 and V is TRBV7-2, with no clear D. Trimming left V 0 bases short and J 2 bases short, with 3 bases between. The CDR3 length is 13 residues. In germline, CDR1 is SGHTA, CDR2 FQGNSA. The CDR3 region is CASSLAYTDTQYF. Written as DNA, the CDR3 is TGTGCCAGCAGCTTAGCTTACACAGATACGCAGTATTTT.